This entry concerns a single T cell receptor (beta chain). How the authors handled the data: Researchers report that nucleated cell counts were estimated from reference gene primer amplification. Clones were sequenced by immunoSEQ multiplex PCR, and TCRdb holds only the in-frame ones, with some missing. V, J and clone size reflect that table, while D and trimming were determined from the DNA. The sample yields approximately 290,000 clones, approximately 89% seen once. The data are from a study of blood T cell repertoires in COVID-19. Looking at the study overall: Sites in the United States, Italy and Spain provided acute and convalescent COVID-19 samples. The analysed material was cDNA or gDNA that came from T cells, B-cell-depleted T cells, or PBMCs.

This CDR3 comprises 14 residues. Germline assignment: CDR1 SGHKS and CDR2 YYEKEE (reference sequence). V dropped 1 base and J dropped 8; count of bases not matched to a gene: 6. The chain combines TRBV5-5 with TRBJ1-2, with 9 nucleotides matching TRBD1. This sequence originates from a woman aged 60-75 years with acute or convalescent COVID-19. Sequencing was carried out using peripheral blood. The CDR3 bases are TGTGCCAGCAGCTTGAGGGACAGGGTCGGCGGCTACACCTTC. This sequence encodes CASSLRDRVGGYTF.